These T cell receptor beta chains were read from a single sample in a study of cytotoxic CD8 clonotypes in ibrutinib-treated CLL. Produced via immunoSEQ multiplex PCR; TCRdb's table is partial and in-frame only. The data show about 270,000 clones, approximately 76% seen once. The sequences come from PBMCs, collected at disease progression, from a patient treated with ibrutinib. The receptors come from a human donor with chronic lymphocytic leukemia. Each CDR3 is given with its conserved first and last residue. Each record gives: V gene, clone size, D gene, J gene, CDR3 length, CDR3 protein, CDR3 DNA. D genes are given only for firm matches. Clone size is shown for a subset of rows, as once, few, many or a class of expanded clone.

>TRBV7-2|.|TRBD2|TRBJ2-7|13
CASSFGRESREYF
TGTGCCAGCAGCTTTGGGCGGGAGAGTCGTGAGTACTTC
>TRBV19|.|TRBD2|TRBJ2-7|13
CASSRGDFYEQYF
TGTGCCAGTAGTCGGGGGGATTTCTACGAGCAGTACTTC
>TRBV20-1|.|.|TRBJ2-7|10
CSTHWAEQYF
TGCAGTACCCATTGGGCCGAGCAGTACTTC
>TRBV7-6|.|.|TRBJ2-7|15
CASSLGAGPLYEQYF
TGTGCCAGCAGCTTAGGTGCGGGGCCGCTCTACGAGCAGTACTTC
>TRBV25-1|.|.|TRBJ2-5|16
CASSATSLGAWETQYF
TGTGCCAGCAGTGCGACGTCTTTAGGGGCCTGGGAGACCCAGTACTTC
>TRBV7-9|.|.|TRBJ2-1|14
CASSLVVGDNEQFF
TGTGCCAGCAGCTTAGTAGTAGGGGACAATGAGCAGTTCTTC
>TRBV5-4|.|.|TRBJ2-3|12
CASSLVADTQYF
TGTGCCAGCAGCTTGGTAGCAGATACGCAGTATTTT
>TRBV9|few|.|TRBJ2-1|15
CASLPGASSYNEQFF
TGTGCCAGCCTGCCAGGGGCGAGCTCCTACAATGAGCAGTTCTTC
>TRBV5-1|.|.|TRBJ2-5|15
CASSLEGGLQETQYF
TGCGCCAGCAGCTTAGAGGGGGGCCTCCAAGAGACCCAGTACTTC
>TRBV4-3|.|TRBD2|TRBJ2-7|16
CASSQYGLAGFNEQYF
TGCGCCAGCAGCCAGTACGGACTAGCGGGATTCAACGAGCAGTACTTC
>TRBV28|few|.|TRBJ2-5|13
CASRQGGGETQYF
TGTGCCAGCAGACAGGGAGGCGGGGAGACCCAGTACTTC
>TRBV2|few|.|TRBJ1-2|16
CASSSPWTVPNYGYTF
TGTGCCAGCAGTTCCCCCTGGACAGTTCCCAACTATGGCTACACCTTC
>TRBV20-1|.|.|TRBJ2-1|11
CSAMEYNEQFF
TGCAGTGCTATGGAGTACAATGAGCAGTTCTTC
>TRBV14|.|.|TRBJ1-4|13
CASSQDINGKLFF
TGTGCCAGCAGCCAAGATATTAACGGAAAACTGTTTTTT
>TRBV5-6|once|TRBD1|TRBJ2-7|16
CASSSGRDRGIYEQYF
TGTGCCAGCAGCTCTGGCCGGGACAGGGGTATCTACGAGCAGTACTTC
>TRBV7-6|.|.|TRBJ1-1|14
CASSLQGSGTEAFF
TGTGCCAGCAGCCTACAGGGATCTGGCACTGAAGCTTTCTTT
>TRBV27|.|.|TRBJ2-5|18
CASTTPSRQGRWYETQYF
TGTGCCAGCACCACCCCTTCACGGCAGGGGAGGTGGTACGAGACCCAGTACTTC
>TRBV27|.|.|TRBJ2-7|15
CASSLLGSGTYEQYF
TGTGCCAGCAGTTTATTAGGTAGCGGTACCTACGAGCAGTACTTC
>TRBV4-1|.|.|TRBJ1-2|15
CASSQDLGLGYGYTF
TGCGCCAGCAGCCAAGACTTGGGGCTTGGCTATGGCTACACCTTC
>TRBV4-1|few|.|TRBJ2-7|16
CASSQDVQVGPYEQYF
TGCGCCAGCAGCCAAGACGTTCAGGTTGGGCCCTACGAGCAGTACTTC
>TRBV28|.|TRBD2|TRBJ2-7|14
CASSGTSGSYEQYF
TGTGCCAGCAGTGGGACTAGCGGGAGTTACGAGCAGTACTTC
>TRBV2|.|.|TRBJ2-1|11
CATRVGYEQFF
TGTGCCACCAGGGTCGGGTATGAGCAGTTCTTC
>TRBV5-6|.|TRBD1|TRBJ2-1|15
CASSLPRQGYNEQFF
TGTGCCAGCAGCTTGCCCCGACAGGGGTACAATGAGCAGTTCTTC
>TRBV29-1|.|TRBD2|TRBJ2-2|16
CSAGLAGGISTGELFF
TGCAGCGCCGGACTAGCGGGAGGCATCTCCACCGGGGAGCTGTTTTTT
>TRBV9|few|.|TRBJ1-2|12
CASSVTAYGYTF
TGTGCCAGCAGCGTTACGGCGTATGGCTACACCTTC
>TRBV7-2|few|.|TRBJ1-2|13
CASSLTGLGGYTF
TGTGCCAGCAGCTTAACAGGTCTGGGGGGCTACACCTTC
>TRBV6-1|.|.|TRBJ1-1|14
CASREGLWNTEAFF
TGTGCCAGCAGGGAAGGCCTTTGGAACACTGAAGCTTTCTTT
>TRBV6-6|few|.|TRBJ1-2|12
CASRTENYGYTF
TGTGCCAGCAGAACAGAGAACTATGGCTACACCTTC
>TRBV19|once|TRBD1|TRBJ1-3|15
CASSPQGASGNTIYF
TGTGCCAGTAGCCCACAGGGGGCCTCTGGAAACACCATATATTTT
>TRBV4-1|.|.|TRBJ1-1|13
CASSQDPIDEAFF
TGCGCCAGCAGCCAAGACCCTATAGACGAAGCTTTCTTT
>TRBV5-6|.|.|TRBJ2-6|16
CASSIGQNSGANVLTF
TGTGCCAGCAGCATCGGACAGAACTCTGGGGCCAACGTCCTGACTTTC
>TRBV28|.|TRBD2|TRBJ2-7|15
CASSYGRAGAYEQYF
TGTGCCAGCAGCTACGGGAGGGCCGGGGCCTACGAGCAGTACTTC
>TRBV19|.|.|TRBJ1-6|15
CASSPGRHNNSPLHF
TGTGCCAGTAGTCCGGGACGGCATAATAATTCACCCCTCCACTTT
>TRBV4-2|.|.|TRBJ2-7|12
CASSQDSYEQYF
TGTGCCAGCAGCCAAGACAGCTACGAGCAGTACTTC
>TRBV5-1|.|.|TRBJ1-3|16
CASSLTGFGLGNTIYF
TGCGCCAGCAGCTTGACAGGCTTTGGGCTTGGAAACACCATATATTTT
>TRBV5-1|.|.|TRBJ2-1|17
CASSLDRSGWRLNEQFF
TGCGCCAGCAGCTTAGATAGGTCGGGGTGGCGGCTAAATGAGCAGTTCTTC
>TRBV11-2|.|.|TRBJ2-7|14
CASNLGGVAYEQYF
TGTGCCAGCAACTTGGGCGGAGTCGCGTACGAGCAGTACTTC
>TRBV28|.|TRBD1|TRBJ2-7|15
CASSLWTGGSGEQYF
TGTGCCAGCAGTTTATGGACAGGGGGTTCGGGAGAGCAGTACTTC
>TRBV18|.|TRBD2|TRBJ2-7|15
CASSPTTSGHYEQYF
TGTGCCAGCTCCCCCACGACTAGCGGACACTACGAGCAGTACTTC
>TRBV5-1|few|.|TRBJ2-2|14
CASSLQGDGGELFF
TGCGCCAGCAGCTTGCAAGGCGACGGCGGGGAGCTGTTTTTT
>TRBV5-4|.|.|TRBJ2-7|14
CASSIDLRSYEQYF
TGTGCCAGCAGCATAGACCTCCGATCCTACGAGCAGTACTTC